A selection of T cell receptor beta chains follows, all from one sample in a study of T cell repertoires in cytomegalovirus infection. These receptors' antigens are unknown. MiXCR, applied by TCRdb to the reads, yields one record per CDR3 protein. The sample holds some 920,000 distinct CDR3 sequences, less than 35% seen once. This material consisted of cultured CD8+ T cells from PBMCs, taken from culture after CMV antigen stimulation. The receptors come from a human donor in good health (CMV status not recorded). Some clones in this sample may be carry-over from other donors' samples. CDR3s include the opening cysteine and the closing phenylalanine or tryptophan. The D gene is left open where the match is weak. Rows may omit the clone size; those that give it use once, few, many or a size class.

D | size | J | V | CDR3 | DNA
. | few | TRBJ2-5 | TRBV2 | CASLRSGTTSQETQYF | TGTGCCAGCCTCCGGTCCGGGACCACTAGCCAAGAGACCCAGTACTTC
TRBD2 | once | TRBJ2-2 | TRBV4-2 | CASSQGGGGELFF | TGTGCCAGCAGCCAAGGCGGGGGCGGGGAGCTGTTTTTT
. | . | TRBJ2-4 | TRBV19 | CASRPGATAENIQYF | TGTGCCAGCCGTCCAGGGGCGACTGCCGAAAACATTCAGTACTTC
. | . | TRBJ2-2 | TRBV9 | CASSVVGLSNTGELFF | TGTGCCAGCAGCGTAGTAGGGCTGTCGAACACCGGGGAGCTGTTTTTT
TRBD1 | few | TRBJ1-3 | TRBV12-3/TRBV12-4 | CASSPTGVGNTIYF | TGTGCCAGCAGCCCCACAGGGGTGGGAAACACCATATATTTT
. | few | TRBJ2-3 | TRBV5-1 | CASRSGVLGDTQYF | TGCGCCAGCAGGAGTGGAGTACTTGGTGATACGCAGTATTTT
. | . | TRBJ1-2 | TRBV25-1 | CASSEYNGVRYGYTF | TGTGCCAGCAGTGAATATAACGGGGTGCGCTATGGCTACACCTTC
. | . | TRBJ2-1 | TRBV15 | CATSRDFGGSYNEQFF | TGTGCCACCAGCAGAGATTTTGGGGGGTCCTACAATGAGCAGTTCTTC
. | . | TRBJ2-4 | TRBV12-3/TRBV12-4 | CASRLGPNIQYF | TGTGCCAGCAGGTTGGGACCAAACATTCAGTACTTC
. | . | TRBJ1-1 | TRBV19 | CASSIGRTEAFF | TGTGCCAGTAGTATAGGTCGAACTGAAGCTTTCTTT
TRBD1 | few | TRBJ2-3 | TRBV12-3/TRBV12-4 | CASTPATGTGGDTQYF | TGTGCCAGCACTCCTGCCACCGGGACAGGGGGAGATACGCAGTATTTT
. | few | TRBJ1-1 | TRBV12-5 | CASALQPMNTEAFF | TGTGCTAGTGCCCTACAGCCTATGAACACTGAAGCTTTCTTT
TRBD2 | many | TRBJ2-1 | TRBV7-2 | CASGTGGPGEQFF | TGTGCCAGCGGGACGGGGGGGCCAGGTGAGCAGTTCTTC
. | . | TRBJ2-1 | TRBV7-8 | CASSERGGGYNEQFF | TGTGCCAGCAGCGAAAGGGGGGGTGGTTACAATGAGCAGTTCTTC
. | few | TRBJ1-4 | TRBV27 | CASSGGLDSYRTTNEKLFF | TGTGCCAGCAGTGGAGGTTTGGATTCCTACAGAACAACTAATGAAAAACTGTTTTTT
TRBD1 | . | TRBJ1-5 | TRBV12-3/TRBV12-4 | CASSGTGAGQPQHF | TGTGCCAGCAGCGGGACAGGGGCAGGGCAGCCCCAGCATTTT
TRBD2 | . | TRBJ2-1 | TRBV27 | CASSSWRGANNEQFF | TGTGCCAGCAGTTCCTGGCGGGGGGCCAACAATGAGCAGTTCTTC
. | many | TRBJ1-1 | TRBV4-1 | CASSRPAGTTEAFF | TGCGCCAGCAGCCGTCCCGCGGGTACCACTGAAGCTTTCTTT
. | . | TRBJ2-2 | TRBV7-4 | CASSPWSLETGKLFF | TGTGCCAGCAGCCCTTGGAGCTTGGAAACCGGGAAGCTGTTTTTT
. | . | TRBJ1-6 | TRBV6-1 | CASSEGQYRCNSPLHF | TGTGCCAGCAGTGAAGGACAGTATCGCTGTAATTCACCCCTCCACTTT
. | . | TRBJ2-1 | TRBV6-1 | CASSPSFLDEQFF | TGTGCCAGCAGTCCCTCCTTCCTGGATGAGCAGTTCTTC
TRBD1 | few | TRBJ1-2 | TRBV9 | CASSVWDRGKGGYTF | TGTGCCAGCAGCGTCTGGGACAGGGGAAAAGGAGGCTACACCTTC
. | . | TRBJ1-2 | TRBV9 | CASSVGVSTYGYTF | TGTGCCAGCAGCGTAGGGGTCAGTACATATGGCTACACCTTC
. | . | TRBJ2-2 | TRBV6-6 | CASGNGGAGELFF | TGTGCCAGCGGAAACGGGGGTGCCGGGGAGCTGTTTTTT
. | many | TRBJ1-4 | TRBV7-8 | CASNHFGGTNEKLFF | TGTGCCAGCAACCATTTCGGGGGGACTAATGAAAAACTGTTTTTT
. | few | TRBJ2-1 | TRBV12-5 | CASGLGYRFF | TGTGCTAGTGGTTTGGGGTACCGGTTCTTC
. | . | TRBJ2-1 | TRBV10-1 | CASSESIDPSRNNEQFF | TGCGCCAGCAGTGAGTCGATTGATCCCTCGCGCAACAATGAGCAGTTCTTC
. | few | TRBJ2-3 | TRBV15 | CATSRAGERADTQYF | TGTGCCACCAGCAGAGCCGGTGAGAGGGCAGATACGCAGTATTTT
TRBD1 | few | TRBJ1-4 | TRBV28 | CASSPRQGLTPTNEKLFF | TGTGCCAGCAGTCCTCGACAGGGGCTAACCCCAACTAATGAAAAACTGTTTTTT
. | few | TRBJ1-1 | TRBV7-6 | CASSFPGGRETEAFF | TGTGCCAGCAGCTTCCCGGGAGGGCGTGAGACTGAAGCTTTCTTT
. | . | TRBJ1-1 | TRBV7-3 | CASRLGTEEAFF | TGTGCCAGCCGCTTAGGTACCGAAGAAGCTTTCTTT
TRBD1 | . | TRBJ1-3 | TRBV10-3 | CAISQTPDRVDTIYF | TGTGCCATCAGCCAGACCCCGGACAGGGTGGACACCATATATTTT
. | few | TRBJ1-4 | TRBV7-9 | CASSLQRGDEKLFF | TGTGCCAGCAGCCTCCAGCGGGGGGATGAAAAACTGTTTTTT
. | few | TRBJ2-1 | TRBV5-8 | CASSWGTVSYNEQFF | TGCGCCAGCAGCTGGGGGACGGTCTCCTACAATGAGCAGTTCTTC
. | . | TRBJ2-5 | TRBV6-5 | CASSYSSVAPPVLQETQYF | TGTGCCAGCAGTTACTCGTCAGTAGCGCCCCCGGTTCTCCAAGAGACCCAGTACTTC
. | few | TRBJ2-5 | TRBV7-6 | CASIPPNWGYQETQYF | TGTGCCAGCATCCCGCCGAATTGGGGGTACCAAGAGACCCAGTACTTC
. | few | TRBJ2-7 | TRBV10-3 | CAIMDRAGNEQYF | TGTGCCATCATGGATCGCGCGGGGAACGAGCAGTACTTC
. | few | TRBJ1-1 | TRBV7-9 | CASSRGTGDRAFF | TGTGCCAGCAGTCGGGGGACTGGCGATAGGGCTTTCTTT
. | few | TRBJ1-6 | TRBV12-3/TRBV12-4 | CASSLASMRHRDNSPLHF | TGTGCCAGCAGTTTAGCGTCGATGCGGCACAGGGACAATTCACCCCTCCACTTT
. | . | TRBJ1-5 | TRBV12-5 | CASGFWGVGQPQHF | TGTGCTAGTGGTTTCTGGGGGGTCGGTCAGCCCCAGCATTTT
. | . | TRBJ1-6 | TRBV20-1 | CSARLRDGVSSYNSPLHF | TGCAGTGCTAGACTCCGGGACGGAGTTAGCTCCTATAATTCACCCCTCCACTTT
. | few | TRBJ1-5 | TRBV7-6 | CASSFGRGSNQPQHF | TGTGCCAGCAGCTTCGGCCGAGGAAGCAATCAGCCCCAGCATTTT
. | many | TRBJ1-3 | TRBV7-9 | CASEGGNNLASGNTIYF | TGTGCCAGCGAGGGGGGAAACAACTTAGCCTCTGGAAACACCATATATTTT
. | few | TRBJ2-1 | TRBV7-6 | CASSSPEPYNEQFF | TGTGCCAGCAGCTCCCCAGAACCTTACAATGAGCAGTTCTTC
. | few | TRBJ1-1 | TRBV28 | CASSLGTEDWGLNTEAFF | TGTGCCAGCAGTTTAGGGACGGAAGATTGGGGGCTGAACACTGAAGCTTTCTTT
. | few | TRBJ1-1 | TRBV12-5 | CASGFSPGKVNTEAFF | TGTGCTAGTGGTTTTTCTCCAGGGAAGGTTAACACTGAAGCTTTCTTT
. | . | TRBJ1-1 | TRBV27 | CASRGVGNTEAFF | TGTGCCAGCAGGGGGGTGGGGAACACTGAAGCTTTCTTT
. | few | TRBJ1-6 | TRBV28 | CASSATMGGNSPLHF | TGTGCCAGCAGTGCTACAATGGGCGGTAACTCACCCCTCCACTTT
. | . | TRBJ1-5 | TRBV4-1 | CASSPTLGDQGNQPQHF | TGCGCCAGCAGCCCGACTTTGGGGGACCAGGGCAATCAGCCCCAGCATTTT
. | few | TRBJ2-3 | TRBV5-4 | CASNPLGQGPPDTQYF | TGTGCCAGCAACCCCCTCGGGCAGGGTCCACCAGATACGCAGTATTTT
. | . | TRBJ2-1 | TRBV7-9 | CASSLKGVSGNEQFF | TGTGCCAGCAGCTTAAAGGGGGTCTCGGGGAATGAGCAGTTCTTC
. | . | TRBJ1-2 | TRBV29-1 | CSVPHRGDYGYTF | TGCAGCGTCCCCCACCGAGGAGACTATGGCTACACCTTC
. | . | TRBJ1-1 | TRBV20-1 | CSANQGLVTEAFF | TGCAGTGCCAACCAGGGGTTGGTCACTGAAGCTTTCTTT
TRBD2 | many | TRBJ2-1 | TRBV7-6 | CASSLDAGGPYNEQFF | TGTGCCAGCAGCTTAGACGCGGGGGGGCCGTACAATGAGCAGTTCTTC
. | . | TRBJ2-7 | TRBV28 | CASTPVRGNYEQYF | TGTGCCAGCACCCCAGTTAGGGGCAATTACGAGCAGTACTTC
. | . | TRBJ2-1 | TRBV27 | CASSIGPGPISYNEQFF | TGTGCCAGCAGTATAGGGCCCGGGCCGATCTCCTACAATGAGCAGTTCTTC
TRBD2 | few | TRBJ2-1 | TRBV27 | CASSLAGVTGEQFF | TGTGCCAGCAGTTTAGCGGGGGTGACTGGTGAGCAGTTCTTC